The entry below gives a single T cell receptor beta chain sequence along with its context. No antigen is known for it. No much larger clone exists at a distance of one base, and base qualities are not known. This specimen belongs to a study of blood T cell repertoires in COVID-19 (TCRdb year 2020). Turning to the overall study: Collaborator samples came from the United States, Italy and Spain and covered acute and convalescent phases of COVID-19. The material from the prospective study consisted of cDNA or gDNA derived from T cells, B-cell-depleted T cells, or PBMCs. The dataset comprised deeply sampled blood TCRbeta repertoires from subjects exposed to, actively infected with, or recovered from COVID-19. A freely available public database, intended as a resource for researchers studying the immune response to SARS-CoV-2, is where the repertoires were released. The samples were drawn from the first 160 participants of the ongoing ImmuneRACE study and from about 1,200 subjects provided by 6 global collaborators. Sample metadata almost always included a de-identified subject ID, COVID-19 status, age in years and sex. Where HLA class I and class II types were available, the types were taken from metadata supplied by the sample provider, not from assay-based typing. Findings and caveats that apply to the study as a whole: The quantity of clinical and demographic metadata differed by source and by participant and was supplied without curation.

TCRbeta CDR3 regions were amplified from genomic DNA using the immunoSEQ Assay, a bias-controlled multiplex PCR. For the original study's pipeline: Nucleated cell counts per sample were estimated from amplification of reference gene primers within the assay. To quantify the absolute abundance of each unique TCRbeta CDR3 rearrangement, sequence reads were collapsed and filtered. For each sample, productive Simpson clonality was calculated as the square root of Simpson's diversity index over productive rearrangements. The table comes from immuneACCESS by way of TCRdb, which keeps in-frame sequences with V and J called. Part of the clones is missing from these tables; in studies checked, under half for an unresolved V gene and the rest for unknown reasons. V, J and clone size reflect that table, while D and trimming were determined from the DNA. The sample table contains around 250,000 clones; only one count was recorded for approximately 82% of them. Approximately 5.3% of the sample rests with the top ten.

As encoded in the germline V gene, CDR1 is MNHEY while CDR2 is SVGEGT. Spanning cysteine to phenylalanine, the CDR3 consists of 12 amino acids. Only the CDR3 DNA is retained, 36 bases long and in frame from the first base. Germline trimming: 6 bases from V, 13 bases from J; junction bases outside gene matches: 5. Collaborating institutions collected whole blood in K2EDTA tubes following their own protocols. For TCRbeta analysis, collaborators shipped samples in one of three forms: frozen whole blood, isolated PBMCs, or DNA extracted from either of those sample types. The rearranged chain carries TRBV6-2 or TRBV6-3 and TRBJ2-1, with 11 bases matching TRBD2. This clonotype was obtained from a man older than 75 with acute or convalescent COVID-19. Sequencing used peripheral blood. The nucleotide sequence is TGTGCCAGCAGCACTAGCGGGAGACCCCAGTTCTTC. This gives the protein CASSTSGRPQFF.